This is a list of T cell receptor beta chains from one sample in a study of T cell responses to AZD1222 COVID-19 vaccine. Produced via immunoSEQ multiplex PCR; TCRdb's table is partial and in-frame only. The sample yields some 140,000 clones, more than 80% seen once. Sample: peripheral blood, taken on day 0 of AZD1222 vaccination. Receptors originate from an adult in good health. The CDR3 runs from the conserved cysteine through the conserved F or W. The order of the fields is J gene, V gene, CDR3 protein.

TRBJ1-2 | TRBV10-3 | CAISARLDPNYGYTF
TRBJ2-5 | TRBV27 | CASSLHPGQGAKWETQYF
TRBJ2-5 | TRBV11-2 | CASSRQASLAAQETQYF
TRBJ1-2 | TRBV29-1 | CSVYPGTSGSGYGYTF
TRBJ2-7 | TRBV7-3 | CASSLIINPILTVSSYEQYF
TRBJ2-7 | TRBV7-9 | CASSSQGILEQYF
TRBJ1-3 | TRBV4-1 | CASSQVLGANRNTIYF
TRBJ1-5 | TRBV9 | CASSAGWGQPQHF
TRBJ2-7 | TRBV10-3 | CAIRLPGNYEQYF
TRBJ2-5 | TRBV24-1 | CATSDLHGTARQETQYF
TRBJ2-7 | TRBV30 | CAWSVASGGSGEQYF
TRBJ2-7 | TRBV6-5 | CASRPIDRTYEQYF
TRBJ2-3 | TRBV18 | CASSILLMGDTQYF
TRBJ2-7 | TRBV30 | CACNFLRDGFYEQYF
TRBJ1-3 | TRBV28 | CASSYARSHSGNTIYF
TRBJ1-1 | TRBV7-8 | CASSLAEREAFF
TRBJ1-1 | TRBV6-6 | CASMEDYTEAFF
TRBJ1-5 | TRBV6-5 | CASSPDKGIQPQHF
TRBJ1-2 | TRBV28 | CASSLLYRGVRYNYGYTF
TRBJ2-7 | TRBV24-1 | CATSNSGGYEQYF
TRBJ2-5 | TRBV6-5 | CASRRSRVGGETQYF
TRBJ1-5 | TRBV7-2 | CASRMDRGHGQPQHF
TRBJ2-1 | TRBV7-9 | CASSLVPGGSYNEQFF
TRBJ1-2 | TRBV29-1 | CSVVFGQYYGYTF
TRBJ2-5 | TRBV27 | CASSLGTSGGVSAQYF
TRBJ1-3 | TRBV7-8 | CASSRPTSNTIYF
TRBJ1-5 | TRBV5-8 | CASSLGQPPRPQHF
TRBJ1-6 | TRBV28 | CASSLWAGGLGSPLHF
TRBJ1-4 | TRBV4-2 | CASSRAEGRRGINEKLFF
TRBJ2-7 | TRBV5-4 | CASSLESGFDEQYF
TRBJ1-5 | TRBV12-3/TRBV12-4 | CASSLGTIEPQHF
TRBJ1-6 | TRBV7-2 | CASSPFAGLLNSPLHF
TRBJ1-1 | TRBV5-4 | CASSSVQGAGRHTEAFF
TRBJ2-1 | TRBV29-1 | CSVQLAGGPSDEQFF
TRBJ1-5 | TRBV15 | CATSGGRGNQPQHF
TRBJ1-2 | TRBV6-2/TRBV6-3 | CASSYASGGYTF
TRBJ2-7 | TRBV29-1 | CSVEGQGVDEQYF
TRBJ1-4 | TRBV5-6 | CASSFGGRDDGGEKLFF
TRBJ1-2 | TRBV28 | CASSLTVGPNNYGYTF
TRBJ2-3 | TRBV14 | CASSPLAGRQTDTQYF
TRBJ2-3 | TRBV15 | CATSLRLTDTQYF
TRBJ2-7 | TRBV6-1 | CASSALGGGLAYEQYF
TRBJ1-5 | TRBV5-8 | CASTPFLGVPRQPQHF
TRBJ2-3 | TRBV19 | CASSPRTGAASTDTQYF
TRBJ1-5 | TRBV6-1 | CASSEAGQQNQPQHF
TRBJ1-5 | TRBV6-5 | CASSSQGGDQPQHF
TRBJ1-1 | TRBV19 | CASRREGTGLPEAFF
TRBJ2-7 | TRBV3-1/TRBV3-2 | CASSRTGTYEQYF
TRBJ1-2 | TRBV7-9 | CASSLIGPEGYTF
TRBJ2-7 | TRBV5-8 | CASSFTPDSEQYF
TRBJ2-7 | TRBV29-1 | CSARTAPYEQYF
TRBJ2-3 | TRBV30 | CAWSVRAGGTQYF
TRBJ1-5 | TRBV2 | CASSGPGESNQPQHF
TRBJ2-2 | TRBV4-2 | CASSQGGTTANTGELFF
TRBJ2-1 | TRBV29-1 | CSAFDNEQFF
TRBJ2-1 | TRBV7-6 | CASSLGSGTSEYNEQFF
TRBJ1-2 | TRBV5-1 | CASSSTGVPNNYGYTF
TRBJ2-7 | TRBV28 | CASGLRGYEQYF
TRBJ2-7 | TRBV6-5 | CASSPYGGAGGEQYF